A single sample gave rise to the 32 T cell receptor beta chains below, sequenced in a study of T-cell memory formation after mild COVID-19. From the 5' RACE reads, TCRdb called clonotypes with MiXCR, one entry per CDR3 protein. Of under 300,000 distinct CDR3 sequences in the sample, around 15% were seen once. The sample consisted of PBMCs or a T cell subset sorted from them (not recorded which). The origin of the receptors is a man aged 18 to 29 who had mild COVID-19 (a few samples of this study predate the infection). Cell type and time point are not known.

The V gene is TRBV6-2 or TRBV6-3, the J gene TRBJ1-4; no reliable D call. The CDR3 has 15 amino acids. Trimming stripped 0 bases from V and 5 bases from J, with 10 bases between. Per germline, CDR1 MNHEY and CDR2 SVGEGT. CDR3 sequence: CASSYSKARNEKLFF. The CDR3 DNA sequence: TGTGCCAGCAGTTACTCGAAGGCTAGAAATGAAAAACTGTTTTTT.

This clonotype appeared many times. V gene TRBV5-1 combines with J gene TRBJ2-5, with D perhaps TRBD2 (6 bases). V shed 0 bases and J shed 5 bases, with 11 bases lying between them. The CDR3 length is 14 residues. Germline lookup yields CDR1 SGHRS and CDR2 YFSETQ. The CDR3 is CASSLAGDRETQYF. Written as DNA, the CDR3 is TGCGCCAGCAGCTTGGCGGGGGACCGGGAGACCCAGTACTTC.

This chain joins TRBV4-3 and TRBJ2-1; the D gene could be TRBD1 or TRBD2 (5 bases each). Germline V lookup: CDR1 LGHNA, CDR2 YSLEER. The CDR3 loop spans 14 amino acids. Trimming removed 4 bases at V and 5 bases at J, with 12 bases between. CDR3 coding DNA: TGCGCCAGCAGCCCGTTGGGACCCCACAATGAGCAGTTCTTC. This translates into CASSPLGPHNEQFF.

The chain recombines TRBV12-3 or TRBV12-4 with TRBJ2-7; no clear D. This CDR3 is built from 11 residues. The V and J ends lost 1 base and 5 bases respectively, with 3 bases between them. This CDR3 is CASSLDHEQYF. In DNA, the CDR3 is TGTGCCAGCAGTTTAGACCACGAGCAGTACTTC.

A remark on this clonotype: The junction and the germline gene differ at one end; a read error may be behind it. The genes are TRBV3-1 and TRBJ2-1, with D uncertain. CDR3 length equals 11 residues. In germline, CDR1 is LGHDT, CDR2 YNNKEL (reference sequence). This CDR3 is CARSRANEQFF. CDR3 coding DNA: TGTGCCAGAAGCCGAGCCAATGAGCAGTTCTTC.

The genes are TRBV5-1 and TRBJ2-5; weak D call: TRBD1 (5 bases). The CDR3 is made up of 13 amino acids. The V and J ends lost 5 bases and 0 bases respectively, with 8 bases between them. The germline gives CDR1 SGHRS, CDR2 YFSETQ. This CDR3 reads CASSPDNQETQYF. CDR3 nucleotides: TGCGCCAGCAGTCCGGACAACCAAGAGACCCAGTACTTC.

This sequence joins TRBV6-5 and TRBJ1-2, with D perhaps TRBD1 (6 bases). The germline V gene has CDR1 MNHEY and CDR2 SVGAGI. Trimming took 0 bases from V and 6 from J, leaving 14 bases between them. The CDR3 contains 15 residues. CDR3 amino acids: CASSYSIKGDHGYTF. The CDR3 bases are TGTGCCAGCAGTTACTCGATCAAGGGGGATCATGGCTACACCTTC.

This clonotype was recorded a few times. The rearrangement uses TRBV4-1 and TRBJ1-5; possibly TRBD1 for D (6 bases). Germline CDR1 reads MGHRA; CDR2 reads YSYEKL. CDR3 size: 15 residues. With 4 bases removed from V and 0 bases from J, the gap between germline ends came to 10 bases. In nucleotides, the CDR3 is TGCGCCAGCAGCCCGAGGACAGTTAGCAATCAGCCCCAGCATTTT. This codes for CASSPRTVSNQPQHF.

This chain uses TRBV11-2 with TRBJ2-5, with 8 nucleotides matching TRBD2. This CDR3 comprises 15 residues. Germline assignment: CDR1 SGHAT and CDR2 FQNNGV. After removal of 5 bases from V and 5 bases from J, the junction contained 10 bases not matched to a gene. The CDR3 here is CASSTRVAGTETQYF. CDR3 coding DNA: TGTGCCAGCAGCACGAGGGTAGCGGGGACTGAGACCCAGTACTTC.

The J gene is TRBJ2-3, the V gene TRBV6-2 or TRBV6-3, with TRBD1 identical over 9 bases. Germline trimming cut 4 bases from V and 5 bases from J; bases unmatched to any gene: 10. Germline V gives CDR1 MNHEY, CDR2 SVGEGT. CDR3 length: 16 residues. CDR3 in amino acids: CASSSGDRAIGDTQYF. The CDR3 DNA sequence: TGTGCCAGCAGTTCGGGGGACAGGGCCATAGGAGATACGCAGTATTTT.

Details on this clonotype: At one end the junction does not follow the germline gene, possibly because of a read error. The chain combines TRBV7-9 with TRBJ2-1; no clear D gene. The germline V gene encodes CDR1 SEHNR and CDR2 FQNEAQ (reference sequence). The CDR3 totals 15 residues. The CDR3 region is CASSVAFVSYNEQFF. CDR3 coding DNA: TGTGCCAGCAGCGTAGCTTTTGTTTCCTACAATGAGCAGTTCTTC.

With respect to this clonotype: A much larger clone sits a single nucleotide away, making a read error possible. The chain couples TRBV12-3 or TRBV12-4 to TRBJ2-5, with unresolved D. The CDR3 consists of 13 residues. The CDR3 protein is CVSSLLGQETQYF. The CDR3 DNA reads TGTGTCAGCAGTTTGCTAGGGCAAGAGACCCAGTACTTC.

V and J are TRBV11-3 and TRBJ1-4; D uncertain. This CDR3 spans 14 amino acids. The germline V gene has CDR1 SGHNT and CDR2 YENEEA. The V end lost 8 bases, the J end lost 6 bases, and 16 bases lay between the germline ends. CDR3: CASRNDPRDEKLFF. The CDR3 nucleotides read TGTGCCAGCCGAAACGACCCGCGGGATGAAAAACTGTTTTTT.

This clonotype showed up many times. This rearrangement joins TRBV10-3 to TRBJ2-7, with D possibly TRBD1 on 6 matching bases. The germline CDR1 and CDR2 sequences are ENHRY and SYGVKD. V was clipped by 5 bases and J by 2 bases, with 7 bases between them. The CDR3 has 12 residues. The CDR3 protein is CAISQGTYEQYF. The CDR3, as DNA: TGTGCCATCAGTCAGGGGACCTACGAGCAGTACTTC.

This clonotype was seen a handful of times. The rearrangement joins TRBV7-2 to TRBJ1-4, with 10 bases lining up with TRBD1. This CDR3 is 14 amino acids long. The germline CDR1 and CDR2 sequences are SGHTA and FQGNSA. V was pared by 3 bases and J by 8 bases, with 3 bases of the junction left unmatched. CDR3 nucleotides: TGTGCCAGCAGCTTGGGGACAGGGGAGGAAAAACTGTTTTTT. It encodes CASSLGTGEEKLFF.

Only a few counts were recorded for this clonotype. This chain uses TRBV3-1 with TRBJ2-3; tentative D call: TRBD2 (6 bases). Germline V CDR1 and CDR2: LGHDT, YNNKEL (reference sequence). V lost 6 bases, J lost 3 bases, and 13 bases lay in between. This CDR3 has 14 residues. CDR3: CASSGGLRTDTQYF. DNA of the CDR3: TGTGCCAGCAGTGGGGGGTTGAGAACAGATACGCAGTATTTT.

CDR3 DNA sequence: TGTGCCAGCAGCTTAGACAGGGGAGGCACCGGGGAGCTGTTTTTT. This gives the protein CASSLDRGGTGELFF. The gene calls are TRBV11-2 and TRBJ2-2, with D possibly called TRBD1 or TRBD2 (6 bases each). The CDR3 is 15 residues long. Looked up from germline, CDR1 is SGHAT and CDR2 is FQNNGV. Trimming cost V 0 bases and J 4 bases, with 9 bases left between them.

The gene calls are TRBV12-3 or TRBV12-4 and TRBJ2-1; 7 bases align to TRBD2. V shed 5 bases and J 8 bases; nucleotides not matched to a gene: 15. The CDR3 is made up of 16 amino acids. The DNA of the CDR3 is TGTGCCAGCAGTGCGGGAGCAAAGGGGCGTGAAGATGAGCAGTTCTTC. It specifies CASSAGAKGREDEQFF.

The V call is TRBV2, the J call TRBJ2-5, with 8 bases aligning to TRBD1. Germline CDR1 SNHLY, CDR2 FYNNEI. This CDR3 contains 13 residues. Trimming cost V 4 bases and J 7 bases; bases outside gene matches: 5. The CDR3 loop reads CASSVGDRRTQYF. CDR3 sequence (DNA): TGTGCCAGCAGTGTAGGGGACAGGAGGACCCAGTACTTC.

The sample holds a few counts of this clonotype. The V and J genes are TRBV5-1 and TRBJ1-3, with D unclear. This CDR3 comprises 16 residues. The V gene's germline CDR1 is SGHRS and CDR2 YFSETQ. V lost 1 base, J lost 0 bases, and 11 bases lay in between. The CDR3 DNA reads TGCGCCAGCAGCTTGCTCCAGGCCTCCTCTGGAAACACCATATATTTT. Translating gives CASSLLQASSGNTIYF.

V gene TRBV18 combines with J gene TRBJ1-3, with unresolved D. The V and J ends lost 3 bases and 2 bases respectively, with 11 bases between them. This CDR3 region has 15 residues. Per the germline V gene, CDR1 is KGHSH and CDR2 is LQKENI. The CDR3 DNA sequence: TGTGCCAGCTCACCGGGAACCAGAACTGGAAACACCATATATTTT. Its protein product is CASSPGTRTGNTIYF.

As for this clonotype: A junction end diverges from the germline sequence, so it may reflect a read error. This chain joins TRBV7-9 and TRBJ1-2; D may be TRBD1 (5 bases). Germline V gene sequence: CDR1 SEHNR, CDR2 FQNEAQ (reference sequence). CDR3 length: 13 amino acids. CDR3 protein: CAGRRAGNYGYTF. The CDR3 nucleotides read TGTGCCGGCAGAAGGGCAGGGAACTATGGCTACACCTTC.

This rearrangement joins TRBV6-2 or TRBV6-3 to TRBJ2-1; 9 bases are shared with TRBD2. V trimming: 4 bases; J trimming: 3 bases; junction bases outside the gene matches: 10. CDR3 length: 17 amino acids. Per germline, CDR1 MNHEY and CDR2 SVGEGT. Here the CDR3 reads CASSSGRLRGGYNEQFF. CDR3 bases: TGTGCCAGCAGTTCGGGGCGCTTGCGGGGGGGCTACAATGAGCAGTTCTTC.

The chain links TRBV6-6 to TRBJ2-7; 11 nucleotides match TRBD2. The ends lost 6 bases at V and 0 bases at J; junction bases unmatched: 7. CDR3 length: 16 residues. Per the germline V gene, CDR1 is MNHNY and CDR2 is SVGAGI (reference sequence). The CDR3 nucleotides are TGTGCCAGCAGGTCCGGAGGGACTAGCGGCTCCTACGAGCAGTACTTC. Translated: CASRSGGTSGSYEQYF.

This clonotype was found many times. This rearrangement joins TRBV18 to TRBJ1-6, with D uncertain. Germline lookup yields CDR1 KGHSH and CDR2 LQKENI. V lost 4 bases to trimming and J lost 8 bases, with 6 bases between them. This CDR3 spans 12 amino acids. The CDR3 sequence is CASSLTDSPLHF. For the CDR3, the DNA is TGTGCCAGCTCACTTACAGATTCACCCCTCCACTTT.

This chain uses TRBV5-1 with TRBJ1-1; 11 positions match TRBD1. Trimming removed 4 bases from V and 4 bases from J; junction bases left unmatched: 6. Germline CDR1 is SGHRS and CDR2 is YFSETQ. The CDR3 totals 15 residues. The CDR3 protein is CASSAGTGGSTEAFF. The CDR3, as DNA: TGCGCCAGCAGCGCAGGGACAGGGGGATCCACTGAAGCTTTCTTT.

This chain joins TRBV7-9 and TRBJ2-7; no clear D gene. Trimming took off 6 bases at V and 3 bases at J, with 9 bases between the two ends. CDR1 is SEHNR and CDR2 is FQNEAQ in the germline V gene (reference sequence). CDR3 size: 12 residues. CDR3 in amino acids: CASSGGLYEQYF. Written as DNA, the CDR3 is TGTGCCAGCAGTGGTGGGCTCTACGAGCAGTACTTC.

The chain combines TRBV11-2 with TRBJ2-3; TRBD2 aligns across 11 bases. This CDR3 region has 17 residues. Losses at the gene ends were 6 bases for V and 2 bases for J; bases not matched to a gene: 10. Germline lookup yields CDR1 SGHAT and CDR2 FQNNGV. CDR3 protein: CASRSRLAGTLTDTQYF. For the CDR3, the DNA is TGTGCCAGCAGGTCCCGACTAGCGGGGACGCTCACAGATACGCAGTATTTT.

This clonotype was seen a handful of times. This sequence joins TRBV7-7 and TRBJ2-1; tentative D call: TRBD2 (6 bases). This CDR3 has 13 amino acids. The V end was cut by 5 bases, the J end by 6 bases, with 11 bases between. Germline-derived CDR1 and CDR2 are SSHAT and FNYEAQ (reference sequence). As DNA, the CDR3 is TGTGCCAGCAGCCTCGGGACTGTCAATGAGCAGTTCTTC. It encodes CASSLGTVNEQFF.

Only a few counts were recorded for this clonotype. V usage is TRBV21-1 and J usage is TRBJ1-4; the table's D call, TRBD1, was not checked against the DNA. TRBV21-1 is a pseudogene locus. The CDR3 loop spans 15 amino acids. The CDR3 nucleotides read TGTGCCAGCAGCAAAAAGTTAGACAGTTTACGACAACTGTTTTTT. Amino acids: CASSKKLDSLRQLFF.

In DNA form, the CDR3 reads TGTGCCAGCAGCACCGGGACAGGGGTTAATCAGCCCCAGCATTTT. This codes for CASSTGTGVNQPQHF. The chain has TRBV3-1 and TRBJ1-5; 10 bases map to TRBD1. The CDR3 contains 15 residues. The V gene end was trimmed by 5 bases and the J gene end by 4 bases; junction bases not matched to a gene: 5. Germline V gene lookup returns CDR1 LGHDT and CDR2 YNNKEL (reference sequence).

This clonotype showed up just a few times. The chain combines TRBV4-3 with TRBJ2-1, with 10 bases identical to TRBD1. The germline V gene encodes CDR1 LGHNA and CDR2 YSLEER. Trimming took 4 bases from V and 2 from J; bases not matched to a gene: 2. The length of the CDR3 is 15 residues. The CDR3 spells CASSRGQGAYNEQFF. CDR3 DNA sequence: TGCGCCAGCAGCCGTGGACAGGGGGCCTACAATGAGCAGTTCTTC.